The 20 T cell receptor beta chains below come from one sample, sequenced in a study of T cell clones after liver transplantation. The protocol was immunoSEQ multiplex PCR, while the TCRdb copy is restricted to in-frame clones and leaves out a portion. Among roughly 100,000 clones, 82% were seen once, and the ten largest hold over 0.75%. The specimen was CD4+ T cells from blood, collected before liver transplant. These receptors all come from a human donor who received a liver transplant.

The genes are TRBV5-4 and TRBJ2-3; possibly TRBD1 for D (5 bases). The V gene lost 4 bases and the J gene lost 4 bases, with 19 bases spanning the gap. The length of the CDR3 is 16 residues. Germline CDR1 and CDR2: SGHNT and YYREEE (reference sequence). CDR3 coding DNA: TGTGCCAGCAGCCTGATGGTAGGGCTAGGGGCAGATACGCAGTATTTT. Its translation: CASSLMVGLGADTQYF.

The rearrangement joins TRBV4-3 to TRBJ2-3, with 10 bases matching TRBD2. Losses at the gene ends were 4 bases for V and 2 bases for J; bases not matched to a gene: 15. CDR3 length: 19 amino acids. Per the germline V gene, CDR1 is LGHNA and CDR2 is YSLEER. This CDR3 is CASSPRPVGSGGATDTQYF. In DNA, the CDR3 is TGCGCCAGCAGCCCAAGGCCCGTGGGGAGCGGGGGGGCCACAGATACGCAGTATTTT.

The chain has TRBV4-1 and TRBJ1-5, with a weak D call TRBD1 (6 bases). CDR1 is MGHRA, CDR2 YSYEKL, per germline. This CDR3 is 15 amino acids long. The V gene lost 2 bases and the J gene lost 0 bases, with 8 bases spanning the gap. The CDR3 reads CASSQPGDSNQPQHF. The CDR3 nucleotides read TGCGCCAGCAGCCAACCAGGGGATAGCAATCAGCCCCAGCATTTT.

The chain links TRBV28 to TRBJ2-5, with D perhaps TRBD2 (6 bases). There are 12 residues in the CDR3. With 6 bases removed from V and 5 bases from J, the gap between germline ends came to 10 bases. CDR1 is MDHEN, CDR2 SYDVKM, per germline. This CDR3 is CASSPGVETQYF. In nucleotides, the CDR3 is TGTGCCAGCAGCCCGGGAGTCGAGACCCAGTACTTC.

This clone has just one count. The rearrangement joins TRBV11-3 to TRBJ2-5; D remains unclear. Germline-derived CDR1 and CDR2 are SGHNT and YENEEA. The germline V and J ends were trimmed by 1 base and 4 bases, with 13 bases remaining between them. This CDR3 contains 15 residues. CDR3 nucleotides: TGTGCCAGCAGCTTAGGTAAAGGGTCGGGAGAGACCCAGTACTTC. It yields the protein CASSLGKGSGETQYF.

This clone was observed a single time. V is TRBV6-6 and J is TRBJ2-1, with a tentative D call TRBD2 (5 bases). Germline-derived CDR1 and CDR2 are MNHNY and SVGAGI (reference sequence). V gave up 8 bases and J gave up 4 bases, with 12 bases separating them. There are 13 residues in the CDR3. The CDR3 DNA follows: TGTGCCAGCTCCGAGACTACGTACAATGAGCAGTTCTTC. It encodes CASSETTYNEQFF.

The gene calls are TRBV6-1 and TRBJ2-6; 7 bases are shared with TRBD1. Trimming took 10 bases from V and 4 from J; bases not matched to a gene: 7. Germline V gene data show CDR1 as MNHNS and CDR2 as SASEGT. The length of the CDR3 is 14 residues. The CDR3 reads CATPTGYGANVLTF. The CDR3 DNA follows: TGTGCCACCCCGACAGGGTACGGGGCCAACGTCCTGACTTTC.

This CDR3 is CASSFEGSGRGSNYGYTF. CDR3 nucleotides: TGTGCCAGCAGTTTTGAGGGATCGGGACGTGGGTCTAACTATGGCTACACCTTC. The genes are TRBV2 and TRBJ1-2; tentatively, D is TRBD1 (5 bases). The CDR3 sequence is 18 residues long. Germline V gene data show CDR1 as SNHLY and CDR2 as FYNNEI. V shed 5 bases and J shed 0 bases, with 22 bases lying between them.

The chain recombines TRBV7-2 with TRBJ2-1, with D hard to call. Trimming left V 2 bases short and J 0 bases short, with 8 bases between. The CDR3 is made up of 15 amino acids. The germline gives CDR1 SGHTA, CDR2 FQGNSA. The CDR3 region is CASSLMQYSYNEQFF. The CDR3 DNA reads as TGTGCCAGCAGCTTAATGCAGTACTCCTACAATGAGCAGTTCTTC.

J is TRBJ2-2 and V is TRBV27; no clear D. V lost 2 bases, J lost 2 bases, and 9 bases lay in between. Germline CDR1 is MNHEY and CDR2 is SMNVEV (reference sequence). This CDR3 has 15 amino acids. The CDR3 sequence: CASSLQPGNTGELFF. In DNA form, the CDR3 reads TGTGCCAGCAGTTTACAACCAGGAAACACCGGGGAGCTGTTTTTT.

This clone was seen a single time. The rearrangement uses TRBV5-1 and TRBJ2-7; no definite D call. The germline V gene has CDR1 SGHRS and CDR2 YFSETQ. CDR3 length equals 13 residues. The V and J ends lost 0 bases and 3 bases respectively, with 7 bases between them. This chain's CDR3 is CASSLEGVYEQYF. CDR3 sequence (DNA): TGCGCCAGCAGCTTGGAGGGTGTCTACGAGCAGTACTTC.

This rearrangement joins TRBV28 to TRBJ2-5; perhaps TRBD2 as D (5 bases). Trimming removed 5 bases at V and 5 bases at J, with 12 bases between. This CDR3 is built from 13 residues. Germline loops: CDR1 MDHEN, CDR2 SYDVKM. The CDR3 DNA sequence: TGTGCCAGCAGTACCCCTAGCCGGGAGACCCAGTACTTC. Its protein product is CASSTPSRETQYF.

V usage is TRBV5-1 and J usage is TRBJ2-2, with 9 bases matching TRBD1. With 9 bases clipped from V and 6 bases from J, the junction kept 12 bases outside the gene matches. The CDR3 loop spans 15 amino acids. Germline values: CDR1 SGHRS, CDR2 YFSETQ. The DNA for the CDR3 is TGCGCCACCCGTCCCGGGACAGGGAGGGCCGGGGAGCTGTTTTTT. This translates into CATRPGTGRAGELFF.

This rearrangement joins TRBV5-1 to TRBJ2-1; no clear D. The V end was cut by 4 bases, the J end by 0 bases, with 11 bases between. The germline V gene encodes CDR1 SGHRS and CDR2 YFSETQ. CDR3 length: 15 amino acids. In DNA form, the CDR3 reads TGCGCCAGCAGCACAACGACGGTCTCCTACAATGAGCAGTTCTTC. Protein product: CASSTTTVSYNEQFF. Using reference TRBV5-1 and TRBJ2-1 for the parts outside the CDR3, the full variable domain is KAGVTQTPRYLIKTRGQQVTLSCSPISGHRSVSWYQQTPGQGLQFLFEYFSETQRNKGNFPGRFSGRQFSNSRSEMNVSTLELGDSALYLCASSTTTVSYNEQFFGPGTRLTVL.

The CDR3 DNA reads as TGTGCCAGCAGCTTAGTACAGAGCTCCTACAATGAGCAGTTCTTC. Encoded protein: CASSLVQSSYNEQFF. The chain combines TRBV11-2 with TRBJ2-1; D gene unclear. This CDR3 is 15 amino acids long. V lost 1 base and J lost 0, with 7 bases in between. Germline-derived CDR1 and CDR2 are SGHAT and FQNNGV. The full variable domain, its missing parts supplied by reference TRBV11-2 and TRBJ2-1, is EAGVAQSPRYKIIEKRQSVAFWCNPISGHATLYWYQQILGQGPKLLIQFQNNGVVDDSQLPKDRFSAERLKGVDSTLKIQPAKLEDSAVYLCASSLVQSSYNEQFFGPGTRLTVL.

CDR3 coding DNA: TGTGCCCGCAATACAGGGTTAAACTACGAGCAGTACTTC. Amino acids: CARNTGLNYEQYF. The J gene is TRBJ2-7, the V gene TRBV27; maybe TRBD1 (6 bases). Per germline, CDR1 MNHEY and CDR2 SMNVEV (reference sequence). The CDR3 is 13 residues long. Trimming took off 11 bases at V and 3 bases at J, with 17 bases between the two ends.

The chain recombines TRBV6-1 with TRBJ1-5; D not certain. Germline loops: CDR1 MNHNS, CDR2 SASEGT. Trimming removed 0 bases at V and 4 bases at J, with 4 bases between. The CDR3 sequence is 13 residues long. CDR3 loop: CASSEARNQPQHF. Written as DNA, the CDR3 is TGTGCCAGCAGTGAAGCGCGTAATCAGCCCCAGCATTTT.

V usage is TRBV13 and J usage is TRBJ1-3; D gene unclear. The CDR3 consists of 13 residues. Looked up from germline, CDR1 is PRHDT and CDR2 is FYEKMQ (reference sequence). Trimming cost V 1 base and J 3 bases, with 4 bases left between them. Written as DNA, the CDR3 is TGTGCCAGCAGCTTAGAGGTTGGAAACACCATATATTTT. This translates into CASSLEVGNTIYF.

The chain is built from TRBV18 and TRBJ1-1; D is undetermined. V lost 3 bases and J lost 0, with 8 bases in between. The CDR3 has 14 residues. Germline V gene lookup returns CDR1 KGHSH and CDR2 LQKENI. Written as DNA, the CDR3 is TGTGCCAGCTCACCCGAGGTTATGAACACTGAAGCTTTCTTT. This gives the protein CASSPEVMNTEAFF. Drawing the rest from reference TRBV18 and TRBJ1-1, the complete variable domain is NAGVMQNPRHLVRRRGQEARLRCSPMKGHSHVYWYRQLPEEGLKFMVYLQKENIIDESGMPKERFSAEFPKEGPSILRIQQVVRGDSAAYFCASSPEVMNTEAFFGQGTRLTVV.

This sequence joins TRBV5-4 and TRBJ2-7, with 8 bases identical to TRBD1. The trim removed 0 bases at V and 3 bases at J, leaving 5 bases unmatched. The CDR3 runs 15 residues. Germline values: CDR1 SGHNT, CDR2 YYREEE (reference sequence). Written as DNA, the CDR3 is TGTGCCAGCAGCTTGGGGACAGGGAAAAGCTACGAGCAGTACTTC. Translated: CASSLGTGKSYEQYF. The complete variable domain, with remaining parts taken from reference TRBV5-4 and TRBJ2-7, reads ETGVTQSPTHLIKTRGQQVTLRCSSQSGHNTVSWYQQALGQGPQFIFQYYREEENGRGNFPPRFSGLQFPNYSSELNVNALELDDSALYLCASSLGTGKSYEQYFGPGTRLTVT.